Sequencing of this T cell receptor beta chain was carried out in a study of control samples from healthy donors and cancer patients. V lost 6 bases to trimming and J lost 4 bases, with 19 bases between them. Germline values: CDR1 MDHEN, CDR2 SYDVKM. CDR3 length: 15 amino acids. Profiled with immunoSEQ multiplex PCR; TCRdb holds only in-frame clones, not every one. The sample lists about 130,000 clones; roughly 84% were seen once. The source material was blood. V gene TRBV28 combines with J gene TRBJ2-7, with a possible D match to TRBD1 (6 bases). This receptor was obtained from a man aged 50 to 60 in good health. CDR3 nucleotide sequence: TGTGCCAGCAGCCAAACAGGGTTCGGTCTATACGAGCAGTACTTC. Protein: CASSQTGFGLYEQYF.